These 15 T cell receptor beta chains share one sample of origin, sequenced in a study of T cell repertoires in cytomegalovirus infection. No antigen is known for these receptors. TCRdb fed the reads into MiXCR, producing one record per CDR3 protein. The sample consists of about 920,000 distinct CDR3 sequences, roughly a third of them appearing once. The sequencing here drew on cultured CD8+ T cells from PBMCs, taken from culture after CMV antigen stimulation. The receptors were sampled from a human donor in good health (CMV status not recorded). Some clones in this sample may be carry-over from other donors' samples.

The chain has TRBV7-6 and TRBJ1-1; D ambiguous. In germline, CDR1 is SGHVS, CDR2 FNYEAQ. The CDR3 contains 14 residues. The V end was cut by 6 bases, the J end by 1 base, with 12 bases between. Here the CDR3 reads CASRGSTANTEAFF. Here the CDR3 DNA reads TGTGCCAGCAGAGGATCAACGGCGAACACTGAAGCTTTCTTT.

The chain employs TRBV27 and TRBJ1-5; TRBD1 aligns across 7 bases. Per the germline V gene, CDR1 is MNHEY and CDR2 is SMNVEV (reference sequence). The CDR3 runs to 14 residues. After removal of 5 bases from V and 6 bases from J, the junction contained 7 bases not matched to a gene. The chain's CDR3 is CASSQTGDGQPQHF. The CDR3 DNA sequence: TGTGCCAGCAGTCAAACAGGGGATGGTCAGCCCCAGCATTTT.

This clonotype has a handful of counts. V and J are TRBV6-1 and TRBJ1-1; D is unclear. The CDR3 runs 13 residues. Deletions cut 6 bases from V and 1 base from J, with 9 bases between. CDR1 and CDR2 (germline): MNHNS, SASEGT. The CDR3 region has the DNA TGTGCCAGCAGGGTAGCGGAGAACACTGAAGCTTTCTTT. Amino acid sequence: CASRVAENTEAFF.

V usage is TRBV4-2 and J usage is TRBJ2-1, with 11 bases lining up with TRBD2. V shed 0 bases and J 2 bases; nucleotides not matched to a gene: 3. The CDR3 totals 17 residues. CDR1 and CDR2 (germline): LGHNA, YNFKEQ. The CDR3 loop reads CASSQEASGGPYNEQFF. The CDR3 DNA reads TGTGCCAGCAGCCAAGAAGCTAGCGGGGGGCCCTACAATGAGCAGTTCTTC.

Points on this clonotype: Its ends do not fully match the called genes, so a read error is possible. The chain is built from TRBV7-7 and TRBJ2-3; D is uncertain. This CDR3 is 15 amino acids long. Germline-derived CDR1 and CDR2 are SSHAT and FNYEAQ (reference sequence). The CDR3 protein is CASSPTPAGTDTQYF. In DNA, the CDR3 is TGTGCTAGCAGCCCCACACCCGCCGGCACAGATACGCAGTATTTT. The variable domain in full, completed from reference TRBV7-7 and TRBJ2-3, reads GAGVSQSPRYKVTKRGQDVTLRCDPISSHATLYWYQQALGQGPEFLTYFNYEAQPDKSGLPSDRFSAERPEGSISTLTIQRTEQRDSAMYRCASSPTPAGTDTQYFGPGTRLTVL.

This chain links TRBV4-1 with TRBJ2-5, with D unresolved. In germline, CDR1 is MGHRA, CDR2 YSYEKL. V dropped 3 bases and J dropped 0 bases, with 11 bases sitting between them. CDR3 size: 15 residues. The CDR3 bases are TGCGCCAGCAGCCATTCTCCGGGTGACCAAGAGACCCAGTACTTC. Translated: CASSHSPGDQETQYF.

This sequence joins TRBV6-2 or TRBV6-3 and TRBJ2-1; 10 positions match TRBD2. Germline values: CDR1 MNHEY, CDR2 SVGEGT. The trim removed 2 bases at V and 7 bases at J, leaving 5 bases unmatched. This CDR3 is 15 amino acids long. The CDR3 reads CASSYQRGGRNEQFF. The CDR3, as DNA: TGTGCCAGCAGTTACCAGCGGGGGGGCCGGAATGAGCAGTTCTTC.

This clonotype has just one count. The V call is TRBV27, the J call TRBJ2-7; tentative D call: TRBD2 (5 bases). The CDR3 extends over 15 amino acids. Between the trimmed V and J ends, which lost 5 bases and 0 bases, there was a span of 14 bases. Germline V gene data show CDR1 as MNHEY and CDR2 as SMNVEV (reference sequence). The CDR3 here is CASSPSLGNSYEQYF. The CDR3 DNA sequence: TGTGCCAGCAGTCCCTCTCTCGGGAACTCCTACGAGCAGTACTTC.

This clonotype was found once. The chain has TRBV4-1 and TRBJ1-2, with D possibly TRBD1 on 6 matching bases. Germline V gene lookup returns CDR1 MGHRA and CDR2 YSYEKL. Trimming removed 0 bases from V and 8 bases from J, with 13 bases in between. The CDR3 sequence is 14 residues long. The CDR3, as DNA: TGCGCCAGCAGCCAAGAGTCAGGGGCGTTCGGCTACACCTTC. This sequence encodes CASSQESGAFGYTF.

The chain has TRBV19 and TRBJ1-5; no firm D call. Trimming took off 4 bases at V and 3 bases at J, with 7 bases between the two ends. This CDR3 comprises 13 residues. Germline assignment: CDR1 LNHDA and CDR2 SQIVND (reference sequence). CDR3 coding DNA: TGTGCCAGTAGTAAGGCCCTCAATCAGCCCCAGCATTTT. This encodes CASSKALNQPQHF.

Written as DNA, the CDR3 is TGTGCCAGCAACGGCCTACCGGGACAGGGGTTCTATGGCTACACCTTC. Residues: CASNGLPGQGFYGYTF. The chain has TRBV6-5 and TRBJ1-2; 10 bases fit TRBD1. The germline gives CDR1 MNHEY, CDR2 SVGAGI. V gave up 7 bases and J gave up 4 bases; unmatched junction bases: 12. The CDR3 loop spans 16 amino acids.

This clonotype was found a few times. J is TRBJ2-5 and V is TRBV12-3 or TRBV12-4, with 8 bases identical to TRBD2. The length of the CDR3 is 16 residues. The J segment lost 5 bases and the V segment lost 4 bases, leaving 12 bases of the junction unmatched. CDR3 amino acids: CASSSTGGQRRETQYF. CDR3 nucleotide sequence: TGTGCCAGCAGTTCCACGGGGGGGCAAAGGAGGGAGACCCAGTACTTC.

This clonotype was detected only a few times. The CDR3 reads CASSEGDATEAFF. CDR3 coding DNA: TGTGCCAGCAGTGAGGGGGATGCCACTGAAGCTTTCTTT. The rearrangement joins TRBV6-4 to TRBJ1-1, with a weak D call TRBD1 (5 bases). The germline V and J ends were trimmed by 3 bases and 4 bases, with 9 bases remaining between them. The CDR3 covers 13 residues. Per germline, CDR1 MRHNA and CDR2 SNTAGT.

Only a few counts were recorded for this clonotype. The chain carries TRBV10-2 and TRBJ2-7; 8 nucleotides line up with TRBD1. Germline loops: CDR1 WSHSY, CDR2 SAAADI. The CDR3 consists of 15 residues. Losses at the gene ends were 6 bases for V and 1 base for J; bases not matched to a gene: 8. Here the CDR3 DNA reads TGCGCCAGCAGCCGGGGACAGGCACTTTCCTACGAGCAGTACTTC. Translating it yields CASSRGQALSYEQYF.

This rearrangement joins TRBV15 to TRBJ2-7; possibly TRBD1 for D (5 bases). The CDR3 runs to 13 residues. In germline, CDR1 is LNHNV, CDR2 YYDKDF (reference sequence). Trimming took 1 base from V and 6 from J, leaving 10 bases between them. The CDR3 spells CATSRGDSFEQYV. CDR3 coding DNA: TGTGCCACCAGCAGAGGCGACAGCTTCGAGCAGTACGTC.